The 24 T cell receptor beta chains below all came from one sample that was sequenced in a study of shared clonotypes between healthy human individuals. Naive CD8 cells, CD45RO-negative and positively selected for CCR7, excluded terminally differentiated effector memory CD45RA+ cells. Clones were sequenced by immunoSEQ multiplex PCR, and TCRdb holds only the in-frame ones, with some missing. The repertoire holds about 2.1 million clones, with around 95% as singletons. The sample consisted of naive CD8+ T cells from PBMCs. The source is a man aged 18 to 29 in good health. Some clones in this sample may be carry-over from other donors' samples.

The count of this clone is one. The J gene is TRBJ2-1, the V gene TRBV5-4, with 14 bases lining up with TRBD2. The CDR3 length is 14 residues. With V trimmed by 9 bases and J by 9 bases, 8 bases remained unmatched. Looked up from germline, CDR1 is SGHNT and CDR2 is YYREEE (reference sequence). The CDR3 protein is CANREGLAGAEQFF. The CDR3 coding sequence is TGTGCCAACCGGGAGGGACTAGCGGGAGCTGAGCAGTTCTTC.

The V gene is TRBV5-6, the J gene TRBJ2-5; 8 bases are shared with TRBD2. CDR3 length equals 15 residues. Germline values: CDR1 SGHDT, CDR2 YYEEEE. V shed 0 bases, J shed 4 bases, and the junction held 5 bases outside the gene matches. CDR3 DNA: TGTGCCAGCAGCTTGGGACTAGCGAGCGGAGAGACCCAGTACTTC. It codes for CASSLGLASGETQYF.

The gene calls are TRBV6-1 and TRBJ2-7; the D gene is possibly TRBD2 (6 bases). Germline lookup yields CDR1 MNHNS and CDR2 SASEGT. This CDR3 contains 13 residues. The V and J ends lost 8 bases and 9 bases respectively, with 20 bases between them. The CDR3 here is CASEGGGALGQYF. CDR3 DNA sequence: TGTGCCAGCGAGGGAGGAGGGGCCCTGGGGCAGTACTTC.

The V and J genes are TRBV7-9 and TRBJ2-7; 8 nucleotides line up with TRBD2. The trim removed 10 bases at V and 4 bases at J, leaving 15 bases unmatched. The CDR3 contains 15 residues. Per germline, CDR1 SEHNR and CDR2 FQNEAQ (reference sequence). Written as DNA, the CDR3 is TGTGCCACCCAAAACACCGGGGGGGAGGTATACGAGCAGTACTTC. Protein: CATQNTGGEVYEQYF.

A remark on this clone: This specimen includes other DNA sequences encoding the same CDR3. The chain has TRBV4-1 and TRBJ2-5; tentatively, D is TRBD1 or TRBD2 (6 bases each). The V end was cut by 1 base, the J end by 4 bases, with 10 bases between. Germline V lookup: CDR1 MGHRA, CDR2 YSYEKL. The CDR3 runs 14 residues. The CDR3 DNA sequence: TGCGCCAGCAGCCAAGTAGGGGGGCCAGAGACCCAGTACTTC. It codes for CASSQVGGPETQYF.

This rearrangement joins TRBV7-9 to TRBJ2-7, with D tentatively TRBD1 (6 bases). This CDR3 is built from 15 residues. Trimming cost V 0 bases and J 5 bases, with 14 bases left between them. CDR1 and CDR2 (germline): SEHNR, FQNEAQ (reference sequence). The CDR3 DNA sequence: TGTGCCAGCAGCTTAGCAGTAGGGGGATCGGACGAGCAGTACTTC. It codes for CASSLAVGGSDEQYF.

J is TRBJ1-2 and V is TRBV19; 10 bases agree with TRBD1. The length of the CDR3 is 15 residues. V shed 3 bases, J shed 4 bases, and the junction held 5 bases outside the gene matches. The germline gives CDR1 LNHDA, CDR2 SQIVND (reference sequence). This CDR3 reads CASSIWDRGPYGYTF. The CDR3, as DNA: TGTGCCAGTAGTATTTGGGACAGGGGTCCCTATGGCTACACCTTC. The whole variable domain, filled in from reference TRBV19 and TRBJ1-2, reads DGGITQSPKYLFRKEGQNVTLSCEQNLNHDAMYWYRQDPGQGLRLIYYSQIVNDFQKGDIAEGYSVSREKKESFPLTVTSAQKNPTAFYLCASSIWDRGPYGYTFGSGTRLTVV.

To note about this clone: In the same sample, other DNA sequences code for this CDR3. The chain couples TRBV27 to TRBJ2-7; perhaps TRBD2 as D (5 bases). CDR1 and CDR2 from the germline V gene are MNHEY and SMNVEV (reference sequence). The CDR3 has 13 amino acids. Deletions cut 4 bases from V and 2 bases from J, with 9 bases between. The CDR3 protein is CASSWGATYEQYF. The CDR3 nucleotides are TGTGCCAGCAGTTGGGGAGCGACCTACGAGCAGTACTTC.

V is TRBV7-6 and J is TRBJ2-3; the D is unclear. Per germline, CDR1 SGHVS and CDR2 FNYEAQ. The CDR3 covers 15 residues. V lost 2 bases and J lost 1, with 10 bases in between. The CDR3 loop reads CASSLSPAGTDTQYF. The CDR3 DNA sequence: TGTGCCAGCAGCTTATCCCCGGCGGGCACAGATACGCAGTATTTT.

V gene TRBV6-1 combines with J gene TRBJ2-5, with 8 bases that match TRBD1. The trim removed 4 bases at V and 0 bases at J, leaving 7 bases unmatched. This CDR3 region has 16 residues. CDR1 is MNHNS, CDR2 SASEGT, per germline. The CDR3 DNA reads as TGTGCCAGCAGTGTATACGGGACAGGATACCAAGAGACCCAGTACTTC. Translating gives CASSVYGTGYQETQYF.

The chain combines TRBV15 with TRBJ1-4, with D perhaps TRBD1 (5 bases). CDR1 is LNHNV and CDR2 is YYDKDF in the germline V gene (reference sequence). V lost 0 bases and J lost 10, with 12 bases in between. The CDR3 consists of 14 residues. CDR3 in amino acids: CATSRDSRAVKLFF. The CDR3 DNA reads as TGTGCCACCAGCAGAGATTCCAGGGCTGTAAAACTGTTTTTT.

V gene TRBV9 combines with J gene TRBJ1-5; 8 positions match TRBD1. In germline, CDR1 is SGDLS, CDR2 YYNGEE. V shed 3 bases, J shed 7 bases, and the junction held 6 bases outside the gene matches. This CDR3 contains 14 residues. This CDR3 is CASSEGTGGQPQHF. CDR3 nucleotides: TGTGCCAGCAGCGAAGGGACAGGAGGACAGCCCCAGCATTTT.

The count of this clone is one. The chain uses TRBV21-1 and TRBJ2-7. TRBV21-1 is given as a pseudogene. The CDR3 is 14 residues long. In nucleotides, the CDR3 is TGTGCCAGCAGCAAGGACCCTAACAACTACGAGCAGTACTTC. Amino acids: CASSKDPNNYEQYF.

As for this clone: At the DNA level, this CDR3 is encoded by other sequences in the same sample as well. The chain links TRBV7-2 to TRBJ2-7, with D perhaps matching TRBD1 (5 bases). V was trimmed by 3 bases and J by 3 bases, leaving 12 bases between them. This CDR3 has 14 residues. The germline CDR1 and CDR2 sequences are SGHTA and FQGNSA. The DNA of the CDR3 is TGTGCCAGCAGCTTCTCAGGGAAGGGCTACGAGCAGTACTTC. It codes for CASSFSGKGYEQYF. The complete variable domain, with remaining parts taken from reference TRBV7-2 and TRBJ2-7, reads GAGVSQSPSNKVTEKGKDVELRCDPISGHTALYWYRQSLGQGLEFLIYFQGNSAPDKSGLPSDRFSAERTGGSVSTLTIQRTQQEDSAVYLCASSFSGKGYEQYFGPGTRLTVT.

CDR3 loop: CASSRTGLNQPQHF. The CDR3 bases are TGTGCCAGCAGCAGGACAGGGCTCAATCAGCCCCAGCATTTT. The chain couples TRBV6-1 to TRBJ1-5; 8 positions match TRBD1. In germline, CDR1 is MNHNS, CDR2 SASEGT. The V segment lost 6 bases and the J segment 3 bases; nucleotides outside the gene matches: 4. This CDR3 region has 14 residues.

V usage is TRBV28 and J usage is TRBJ2-7; D may be TRBD2 (6 bases). Germline values: CDR1 MDHEN, CDR2 SYDVKM. The CDR3 covers 15 residues. V lost 5 bases and J 5 bases, leaving 19 bases between the germline ends. CDR3 nucleotide sequence: TGTGCCAGCAGTCTTACGGGCAGGGAGGTCGACGAGCAGTACTTC. This encodes CASSLTGREVDEQYF.

The V and J genes are TRBV9 and TRBJ2-2; 8 bases are a match to TRBD2. The CDR3 runs to 16 residues. The junction had 11 bases not matched to a gene; V was cut back by 4 bases and J by 6 bases. The germline CDR1 and CDR2 sequences are SGDLS and YYNGEE. DNA for the CDR3: TGTGCCAGCAGCCCCACTGGGGGGCGGGGGGCCGGGGAGCTGTTTTTT. It encodes CASSPTGGRGAGELFF.

This chain uses TRBV6-5 with TRBJ2-7; TRBD1 or TRBD2 may be the D gene (5 bases each). Germline lookup yields CDR1 MNHEY and CDR2 SVGAGI. V lost 0 bases to trimming and J lost 4 bases, with 16 bases between them. CDR3 length: 16 residues. CDR3 coding DNA: TGTGCCAGCAGTTACTCGTCCGGGGCCCGGTCTTACGAGCAGTACTTC. Amino acid sequence: CASSYSSGARSYEQYF.

J is TRBJ2-2 and V is TRBV5-4; no definite D call. Per the germline V gene, CDR1 is SGHNT and CDR2 is YYREEE (reference sequence). The CDR3 has 13 residues. V was cut by 4 bases and J by 5 bases, with 9 bases left in between. CDR3 region: CASSPYPTGELFF. For the CDR3, the DNA is TGTGCCAGCAGCCCATATCCAACCGGGGAGCTGTTTTTT.

The chain has TRBV7-6 and TRBJ2-7, with 8 bases lining up with TRBD1. Per the germline V gene, CDR1 is SGHVS and CDR2 is FNYEAQ. V gave up 1 base and J gave up 6 bases; unmatched junction bases: 8. This CDR3 comprises 15 residues. The chain's CDR3 is CASSLDPGTGPEQYF. The CDR3 nucleotides read TGTGCCAGCAGCTTAGATCCCGGGACAGGTCCCGAGCAGTACTTC.

With regard to this clone: This specimen includes other DNA sequences encoding the same CDR3. The chain joins TRBV28 to TRBJ1-1; unclear D gene. Per the germline V gene, CDR1 is MDHEN and CDR2 is SYDVKM. Trimming left V 6 bases short and J 0 bases short, with 8 bases between. The CDR3 is made up of 13 amino acids. CDR3 nucleotides: TGTGCCAGCAGCCTGGGGTTGAACACTGAAGCTTTCTTT. As protein: CASSLGLNTEAFF.

The genes are TRBV10-3 and TRBJ2-3; 11 bases agree with TRBD2. V shed 2 bases and J 4 bases; nucleotides not matched to a gene: 14. The CDR3 has 19 residues. The germline gives CDR1 ENHRY, CDR2 SYGVKD. The CDR3 bases are TGTGCCATCAGTGAGGTCACTAGCGGGAGCCAGGGGGGGGCAGATACGCAGTATTTT. It yields the protein CAISEVTSGSQGGADTQYF.

This clone appeared a few times. The V call is TRBV19, the J call TRBJ1-1, with unresolved D. Per the germline V gene, CDR1 is LNHDA and CDR2 is SQIVND (reference sequence). Trimming took off 4 bases at V and 2 bases at J, with 8 bases between the two ends. The length of the CDR3 is 13 residues. CDR3 nucleotide sequence: TGTGCCAGTAGTACCCACGTCAACACTGAAGCTTTCTTT. Translated: CASSTHVNTEAFF.

Of note for this clone: Other DNA sequences from this sample encode an identical CDR3 as well. V and J are TRBV4-1 and TRBJ2-1; TRBD2 is a possible D gene (5 bases). Germline CDR1 is MGHRA and CDR2 is YSYEKL. V shed 1 base and J shed 2 bases, with 9 bases lying between them. The CDR3 runs to 15 residues. DNA of the CDR3: TGCGCCAGCAGCCAAGGGGCGGGCCCCTACAATGAGCAGTTCTTC. Amino acid sequence: CASSQGAGPYNEQFF.